This TCR beta chain came from a study of regulatory T cells in long-lasting Graves disease. V dropped 3 bases and J dropped 3; count of bases not matched to a gene: 18. The CDR3 loop spans 19 amino acids. Germline V gene data show CDR1 as SGHRS and CDR2 as YFSETQ. Time point defined: persistent/refractory GD, antithyroid drugs over 5 years with positive TRAb. Extracted RNA from PBMCs served as the source of the TCR library. Blood from the periphery, about 9.7 milliliters in all, was drawn into EDTA tubes. There are a few counts of this clonotype. Relying on iRepertoire HTBI primers and Arm-PCR of CDR3 regions, the team built TCR beta libraries. MiXCR was run by TCRdb on the multiplex PCR reads, yielding one entry per CDR3 protein. The sample yields 650,000 to 700,000 distinct CDR3 sequences, around 30% seen once.

The chain combines TRBV5-1 with TRBJ2-7, with 10 bases identical to TRBD2. This TCR derives from a female donor with Graves disease. The sequenced sample was peripheral blood mononuclear cells (PBMCs), obtained when the disease was refractory, from a patient treated with antithyroid drugs. CDR3 nucleotide sequence: TGCGCCAGCAGCTACTCCTCTCTTTTACTAGCGGGGCAAATCTACGAGCAGTACTTC. This translates into CASSYSSLLLAGQIYEQYF.